This T cell receptor (beta chain) stems from a study of OX40 agonist ivuxolimab in advanced cancers. Study overall: Ivuxolimab, an antibody that agonizes OX40 (CD134), was administered to the patients. General study findings and limits: Expanded clones were, on average, more numerous in CD8+ T cells than in CD4+.

Produced via immunoSEQ multiplex PCR; TCRdb's table is partial and in-frame only. This repertoire shows 76,000 or so clones, 85% found once; its top ten account for about 0.6%. The CDR3 loop spans 18 amino acids. Germline CDR1 MNHEY, CDR2 SMNVEV (reference sequence). Trimming cost V 4 bases and J 4 bases, with 20 bases left between them. Note on this clone: The target antigen is unknown.

The material sequenced was CD4+ or CD8+ T cells sorted from blood, taken in a trial of the OX40 agonist ivuxolimab. The chain couples TRBV27 to TRBJ1-6, with TRBD1 as a possible D gene (6 bases). This receptor was identified in an adult with an advanced solid tumor such as melanoma, head and neck, liver or kidney cancer. DNA for the CDR3: TGTGCCAGCAGTTCCCCGGGAGGGGGGCAGGGTTATAATTCACCCCTCCACTTT. Protein product: CASSSPGGGQGYNSPLHF.